This paragraph covers one T cell receptor (beta chain) sequence. The record originates from a study of T cell changes during pregnancy in multiple sclerosis. Method: immunoSEQ multiplex PCR; TCRdb's copy keeps in-frame clones and lacks some. The sample holds around 56,000 clones, about nine tenths seen once. Germline CDR1 reads SGHKS; CDR2 reads YYEKEE (reference sequence). CDR3 size: 15 residues. The J segment lost 5 bases and the V segment lost 4 bases, leaving 5 bases of the junction unmatched. The rearrangement uses TRBV5-5 and TRBJ2-2; TRBD2 aligns across 10 bases. The sample was CD4+ T cells from peripheral blood mononuclear cells, taken in the third trimester of pregnancy. The TCR sequence derives from a female donor with multiple sclerosis, enrolled in a pregnancy study. The CDR3 protein is CASSLLAGFTGELFF. The CDR3 nucleotides read TGTGCCAGCAGCCTACTAGCGGGATTTACCGGGGAGCTGTTTTTT.